The present TCR beta chain was sequenced within a study of OX40 agonist ivuxolimab in advanced cancers. The repertoire was sequenced with immunoSEQ multiplex PCR; TCRdb's copy has only in-frame clones and lacks some. The sample yields some 45,000 clones, around 89% seen once. Blood specimens came from baseline, cycle 4 day 1, and cycle 7 day 1. Regarding this clone: The target antigen is unknown.

Germline lookup yields CDR1 SGHAT and CDR2 FQDESV (reference sequence). The V and J ends lost 5 bases and 4 bases, in that order; junction bases with no gene match: 10. The CDR3 is 15 amino acids. Points from the study as a whole: The mean number of expanded clones was higher in CD8+ T cells than in CD4+. Both blood CD4+ and CD8+ T cells showed clonal growth by week 6 at 0.1 to 3.0 mg/kg.

This material consisted of CD4+ or CD8+ T cells sorted from blood, taken in a trial of the OX40 agonist ivuxolimab. The receptor was derived from an adult with an advanced solid tumor such as melanoma, head and neck, liver or kidney cancer. The gene calls are TRBV11-1 and TRBJ1-1, with 7 bases identical to TRBD1. CDR3: CASSTRQGLVTEAFF. CDR3 bases: TGTGCCAGCAGCACGAGACAGGGTTTGGTCACTGAAGCTTTCTTT.